Given below is one T cell receptor beta chain in context. All donors comprised healthy Caucasians. A universal primer site was incorporated via template switching, and the cDNA contained unique molecular identifiers. A single record per CDR3 protein comes from TCRdb applying MiXCR to the 5' RACE reads. The sample shows under 250,000 distinct CDR3 sequences, about 13% of them seen only once. V was trimmed by 1 base and J by 6 bases, leaving 7 bases between them. Germline CDR1 and CDR2: SGHTA and FQGNSA. The CDR3 runs 12 residues. This specimen belongs to a study of identical twins. This same sample was also part of a study on yellow fever vaccine responses in identical twins. That paper adds: Twins reportedly had a vaccine T cell response that seemed partly convergent, partly personalized.

The rearrangement links TRBV7-2 to TRBJ2-7; unclear D gene. Sample: memory (CD45RO+) T cells sorted from blood. The source of this sequence is a woman between 18 and 29 years old in good health. The CDR3 coding sequence is TGTGCCAGCAGCTTAGAGTGGGGCGAGCAGTACTTC. It encodes CASSLEWGEQYF.